Reported below is one T cell receptor (beta chain). This sample was taken from a study of T cells after yellow fever vaccination. The V gene's germline CDR1 is MGHRA and CDR2 YSYEKL. V lost 0 bases to trimming and J lost 5 bases, with 10 bases between them. The CDR3 length is 14 residues. General study results and limits: Most primary-vaccination clones reappeared after the booster (approximately 96% CD4, about 87% CD8).

TCRdb re-derived calls from the 5' RACE reads in MiXCR, one entry per CDR3 protein. Here the sample spans some 96,000 distinct CDR3 sequences, over 8% being singletons. V is TRBV4-1 and J is TRBJ2-5; possibly TRBD2 for D (5 bases). The sequences come from CD8+ T cells not binding an NS4B(214-222) dextramer, sorted from PBMCs, collected roughly 14 days after the first yellow fever vaccination. This receptor was taken from a young man who received the YFV17D yellow fever vaccine. DNA for the CDR3: TGCGCCAGCAGCCAAGACGCTGGGGAGGAGACCCAGTACTTC. Translated: CASSQDAGEETQYF.